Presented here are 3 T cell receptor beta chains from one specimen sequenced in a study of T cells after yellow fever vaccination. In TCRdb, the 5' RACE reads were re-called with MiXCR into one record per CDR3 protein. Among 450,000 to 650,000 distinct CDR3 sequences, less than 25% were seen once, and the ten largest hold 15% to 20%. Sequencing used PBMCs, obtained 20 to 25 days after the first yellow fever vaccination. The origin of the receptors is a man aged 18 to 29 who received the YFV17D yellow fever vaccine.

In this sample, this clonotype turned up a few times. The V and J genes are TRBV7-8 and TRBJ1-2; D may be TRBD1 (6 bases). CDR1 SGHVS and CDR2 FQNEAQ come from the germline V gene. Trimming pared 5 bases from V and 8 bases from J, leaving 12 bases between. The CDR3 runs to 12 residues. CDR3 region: CASSGGRVGYTF. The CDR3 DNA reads TGTGCCAGCAGCGGGGGCAGGGTCGGCTACACCTTC.

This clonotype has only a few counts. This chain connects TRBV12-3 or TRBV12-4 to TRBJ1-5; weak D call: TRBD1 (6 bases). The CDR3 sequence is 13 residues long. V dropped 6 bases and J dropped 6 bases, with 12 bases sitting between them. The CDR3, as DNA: TGTGCCAGCAGCCAATACAGGGTTCAGCCCCAGCATTTT. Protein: CASSQYRVQPQHF.

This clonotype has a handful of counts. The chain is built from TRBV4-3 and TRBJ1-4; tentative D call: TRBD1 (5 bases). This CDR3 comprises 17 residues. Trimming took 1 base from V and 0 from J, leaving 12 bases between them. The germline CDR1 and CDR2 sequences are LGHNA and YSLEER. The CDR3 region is CASSQVGVGPTNEKLFF. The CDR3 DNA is TGCGCCAGCAGCCAAGTGGGGGTGGGACCAACTAATGAAAAACTGTTTTTT.